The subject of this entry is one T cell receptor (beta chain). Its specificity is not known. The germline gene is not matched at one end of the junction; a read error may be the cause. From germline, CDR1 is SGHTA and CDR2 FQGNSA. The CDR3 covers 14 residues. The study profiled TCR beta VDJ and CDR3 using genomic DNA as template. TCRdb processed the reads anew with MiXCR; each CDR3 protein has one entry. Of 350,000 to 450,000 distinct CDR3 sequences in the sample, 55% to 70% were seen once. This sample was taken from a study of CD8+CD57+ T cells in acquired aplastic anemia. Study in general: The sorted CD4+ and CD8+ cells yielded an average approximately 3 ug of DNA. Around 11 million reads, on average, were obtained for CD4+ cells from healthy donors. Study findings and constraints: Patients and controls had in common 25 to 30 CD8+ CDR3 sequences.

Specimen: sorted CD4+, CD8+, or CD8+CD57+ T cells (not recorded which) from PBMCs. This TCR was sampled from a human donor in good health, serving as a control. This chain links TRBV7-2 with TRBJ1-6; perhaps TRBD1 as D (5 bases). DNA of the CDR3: TGTGCCAGCAGTCGGGGTGGTGGACGGGGCACAGATACGTTT. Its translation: CASSRGGGRGTDTF.